This TCR beta chain comes out of a study of T cells after yellow fever vaccination. Study observations and caveats: In post-booster samples, most primary-vaccination clones reappeared (about 97% CD4, roughly 88% CD8).

TCRdb used MiXCR to reprocess the 5' RACE reads, holding one entry per CDR3 protein. Among a few hundred thousand distinct CDR3 sequences listed, about 6.6% were seen once. V gave up 3 bases and J gave up 6 bases; unmatched junction bases: 0. The germline V gene encodes CDR1 SGHRS and CDR2 YFSETQ. This CDR3 comprises 12 residues. This clonotype was counted at least ten times. Its specificity is unknown. Sample: PBMCs, taken 45 days after the first yellow fever vaccination. The TCR comes from a man aged 18 to 29 who received the YFV17D yellow fever vaccine. The rearrangement joins TRBV5-1 to TRBJ2-3; 8 nucleotides line up with TRBD2. The CDR3 spells CASSSGGDTQYF. Written as DNA, the CDR3 is TGCGCCAGCAGCTCGGGGGGGGATACGCAGTATTTT.